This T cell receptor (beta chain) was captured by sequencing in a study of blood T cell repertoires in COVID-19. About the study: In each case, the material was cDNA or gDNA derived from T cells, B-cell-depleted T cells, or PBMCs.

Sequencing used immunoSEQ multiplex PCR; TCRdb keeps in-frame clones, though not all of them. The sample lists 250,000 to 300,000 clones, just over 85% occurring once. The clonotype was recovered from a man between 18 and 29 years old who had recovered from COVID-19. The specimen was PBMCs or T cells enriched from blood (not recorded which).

The CDR3 loop is CASSIATVQETQYF. As DNA, the CDR3 is TGTGCCAGTAGTATAGCGACAGTCCAAGAGACCCAGTACTTC. J is TRBJ2-5 and V is TRBV19; tentatively, D is TRBD1 (5 bases). The CDR3 covers 14 residues. Trimming took off 1 base at V and 1 base at J, with 7 bases between the two ends. Germline V CDR1 and CDR2: LNHDA, SQIVND (reference sequence). The whole variable domain, filled in from reference TRBV19 and TRBJ2-5, reads DGGITQSPKYLFRKEGQNVTLSCEQNLNHDAMYWYRQDPGQGLRLIYYSQIVNDFQKGDIAEGYSVSREKKESFPLTVTSAQKNPTAFYLCASSIATVQETQYFGPGTRLLVL.